These 20 T cell receptor beta chains came from one sample sequenced in a study of glioma-infiltrating T cells after dendritic cell vaccination (dated by TCRdb to 2016 to 2017). The protocol used for the library was the immunoSEQ multiplex PCR assay. TCRdb took over this immuneACCESS table, retaining in-frame rearrangements with V and J assigned. Such tables are incomplete; in checked studies, under half of the missing clones stem from an unresolved V gene, and the remainder is unexplained. Recorded for this sample are about 110,000 clones; around 87% of them occurred a single time. Roughly 3% of the sample rests with the top ten. The time point label on this specimen signifies: after dendritic cell vaccination, including at tumor progression/relapse. Sequencing was performed on blood, taken after dendritic cell vaccination. Every receptor here comes from a human donor with glioblastoma.

The chain carries TRBV2 and TRBJ2-7; 10 nucleotides agree with TRBD2. Germline assignment: CDR1 SNHLY and CDR2 FYNNEI. V dropped 7 bases and J dropped 5; count of bases not matched to a gene: 17. The CDR3 is 17 amino acids. The CDR3 DNA reads TGTGCCAGCACAGCCTCCTCCGCGGGGCTAGCGGGGGACGAGCAGTACTTC. Translated, it gives CASTASSAGLAGDEQYF.

This chain connects TRBV5-4 to TRBJ2-1; tentative D call: TRBD2 (5 bases). From germline, CDR1 is SGHNT and CDR2 YYREEE (reference sequence). The CDR3 has 14 residues. V lost 0 bases and J lost 7, with 11 bases in between. DNA for the CDR3: TGTGCCAGCAGCTTGGGGCTAGCAAGGAATGAGCAGTTCTTC. It is translated as CASSLGLARNEQFF. The full variable domain, rest sourced from reference TRBV5-4 and TRBJ2-1, is ETGVTQSPTHLIKTRGQQVTLRCSSQSGHNTVSWYQQALGQGPQFIFQYYREEENGRGNFPPRFSGLQFPNYSSELNVNALELDDSALYLCASSLGLARNEQFFGPGTRLTVL.

This clone was counted a single time. This CDR3 is also generated by other DNA sequences in the sample. The genes are TRBV30 and TRBJ1-1, with no clear D. Germline-derived CDR1 and CDR2 are GTSNPN and SVGIG (reference sequence). This CDR3 region has 11 residues. V was pared by 4 bases and J by 11 bases, with 14 bases between. The CDR3 loop reads CAWNGQNEAFF. For the CDR3, the DNA is TGTGCCTGGAATGGGCAGAACGAGGCTTTCTTT.

For the CDR3, the DNA is TGTGCCAGCAGCCTCTACTATGGCTACACCTTC. Protein sequence: CASSLYYGYTF. This chain connects TRBV5-6 to TRBJ1-2; no definite D call. The CDR3 loop spans 11 amino acids. V shed 4 bases and J shed 3 bases, with 4 bases lying between them. Looked up from germline, CDR1 is SGHDT and CDR2 is YYEEEE.

The genes are TRBV30 and TRBJ1-2; perhaps TRBD1 as D (5 bases). The CDR3 runs 14 residues. From germline, CDR1 is GTSNPN and CDR2 SVGIG (reference sequence). The ends were cut back, 1 base at V and 8 bases at J, with 17 bases in the middle. The CDR3 DNA sequence: TGTGCCTGGAGTGCAAATAGGGGAGGAAGAGGCTACACCTTC. Amino acids: CAWSANRGGRGYTF. The variable domain in full, with the rest retrieved from reference TRBV30 and TRBJ1-2, is SQTIHQWPATLVQPVGSPLSLECTVEGTSNPNLYWYRQAAGRGLQLLFYSVGIGQISSEVPQNLSASRPQDRQFILSSKKLLLSDSGFYLCAWSANRGGRGYTFGSGTRLTVV.

The chain recombines TRBV2 with TRBJ2-1; possible D gene TRBD2, 6 bases. With 8 bases removed from V and 8 bases from J, the gap between germline ends came to 19 bases. Germline CDR1 SNHLY, CDR2 FYNNEI. This CDR3 region has 14 residues. The CDR3 nucleotides are TGTGCCAGCGGAGGGGACCCGGCCGCCGATGAGCAGTTCTTC. Its translation is CASGGDPAADEQFF.

The chain couples TRBV9 to TRBJ1-4; TRBD1 is a possible D gene (5 bases). Germline CDR1 and CDR2: SGDLS and YYNGEE. Trimming left V 0 bases short and J 6 bases short, with 12 bases between. There are 15 residues in the CDR3. Here the CDR3 reads CASSVVGVPDEKLFF. The CDR3 DNA reads as TGTGCCAGCAGCGTAGTAGGGGTGCCGGATGAAAAACTGTTTTTT.

The chain is built from TRBV28 and TRBJ1-1; possibly TRBD1 for D (6 bases). Trimming shortened V by 11 bases and J by 0 bases, and 10 bases separated the two germline ends. The CDR3 covers 12 residues. Germline CDR1 MDHEN, CDR2 SYDVKM. CDR3 in amino acids: CAAGAMNTEAFF. The CDR3 DNA sequence: TGTGCCGCAGGGGCCATGAACACTGAAGCTTTCTTT.

The V and J genes are TRBV6-1 and TRBJ2-1; 8 nucleotides align to TRBD1. The CDR3 covers 14 residues. After removal of 6 bases from V and 6 bases from J, the junction contained 7 bases not matched to a gene. Per germline, CDR1 MNHNS and CDR2 SASEGT. The CDR3 DNA sequence: TGTGCCAGCAGCCGGGGACAGGTTATCAATGAGCAGTTCTTC. Residues: CASSRGQVINEQFF.

This clone was detected once. The chain combines TRBV18 with TRBJ1-2; unclear D gene. This CDR3 contains 14 residues. Germline lookup yields CDR1 KGHSH and CDR2 LQKENI. The germline V and J ends were trimmed by 5 bases and 1 base, with 11 bases remaining between them. The CDR3 DNA sequence: TGTGCCAGCTCATCGTTCACAGATAACTATGGCTACACCTTC. Protein sequence: CASSSFTDNYGYTF.

The rearrangement links TRBV6-5 to TRBJ2-7, with a possible D match to TRBD1 (6 bases). This CDR3 is 16 amino acids long. The V gene's germline CDR1 is MNHEY and CDR2 SVGAGI. V was clipped by 0 bases and J by 2 bases, with 14 bases between them. CDR3: CASSYSPQGPTYEQYF. The CDR3 DNA reads TGTGCCAGCAGTTACTCGCCGCAGGGGCCAACCTACGAGCAGTACTTC.

This clone was found once. The V and J genes are TRBV4-1 and TRBJ2-7, with 9 bases that match TRBD2. The V segment lost 2 bases and the J segment 6 bases; nucleotides outside the gene matches: 14. The CDR3 runs to 17 residues. Germline CDR1 is MGHRA and CDR2 is YSYEKL. CDR3 sequence: CASSQKGSGTSSGEQYF. DNA for the CDR3: TGCGCCAGCAGCCAAAAAGGCTCCGGGACTAGCTCCGGCGAGCAGTACTTC.

The chain couples TRBV10-2 to TRBJ2-5; TRBD2 agrees at 11 bases. CDR1 and CDR2 from the germline V gene are WSHSY and SAAADI. The CDR3 loop spans 15 amino acids. Trimming at V came to 2 bases and at J to 5 bases, leaving 4 bases not matched to a gene. CDR3 loop: CASSEPTSGDETQYF. CDR3 bases: TGCGCCAGCAGTGAGCCGACTAGCGGGGATGAGACCCAGTACTTC.

This chain uses TRBV5-1 with TRBJ2-3; 14 bases fit TRBD2. J lost 4 bases, V lost 4 bases, and 5 bases had no gene match. This CDR3 has 16 residues. Germline V CDR1 and CDR2: SGHRS, YFSETQ. The CDR3 bases are TGCGCCAGCAGCAAGGGACTAGCGGGAGCGGCAGATACGCAGTATTTT. Amino acids: CASSKGLAGAADTQYF. The full variable domain, in which reference TRBV5-1 and TRBJ2-3 provide the parts outside the CDR3, is KAGVTQTPRYLIKTRGQQVTLSCSPISGHRSVSWYQQTPGQGLQFLFEYFSETQRNKGNFPGRFSGRQFSNSRSEMNVSTLELGDSALYLCASSKGLAGAADTQYFGPGTRLTVL.

The gene calls are TRBV6-1 and TRBJ1-5, with TRBD1 as a possible D gene (6 bases). The germline gives CDR1 MNHNS, CDR2 SASEGT. V dropped 6 bases and J dropped 3 bases, with 12 bases sitting between them. The CDR3 spans 14 residues. The CDR3 here is CASSWGGANQPQHF. The CDR3 DNA is TGTGCCAGCAGCTGGGGGGGGGCCAATCAGCCCCAGCATTTT.

The CDR3: CASSVGGQGREQFF. The CDR3 bases are TGTGCCAGCAGCGTAGGGGGACAGGGGAGGGAGCAGTTCTTC. J is TRBJ2-1 and V is TRBV9, with 10 nucleotides matching TRBD1. V was clipped by 0 bases and J by 10 bases; unmatched bases: 4. This CDR3 has 14 residues. Germline-derived CDR1 and CDR2 are SGDLS and YYNGEE.

The rearrangement links TRBV5-1 to TRBJ2-1; 7 positions match TRBD2. The V gene's germline CDR1 is SGHRS and CDR2 YFSETQ. V was clipped by 4 bases and J by 2 bases; unmatched bases: 6. The CDR3 is 15 residues long. The CDR3 nucleotides read TGCGCCAGCAGCGGTATAGCGGGCGCCTACAATGAGCAGTTCTTC. Its protein product is CASSGIAGAYNEQFF.

The rearrangement links TRBV10-3 to TRBJ2-7, with D perhaps TRBD1 (6 bases). Per germline, CDR1 ENHRY and CDR2 SYGVKD. Trimming pared 5 bases from V and 9 bases from J, leaving 20 bases between. The CDR3 sequence is 14 residues long. The CDR3 reads CAISSTGTPVGQYF. The DNA for the CDR3 is TGTGCCATCAGTTCAACTGGGACACCAGTTGGGCAGTACTTC.

V is TRBV7-2 and J is TRBJ1-2; D call uncertain. The CDR3 sequence is 14 residues long. V lost 1 base and J 7 bases, leaving 13 bases between the germline ends. Germline values: CDR1 SGHTA, CDR2 FQGNSA. The CDR3: CASSLGPRAGGYTF. CDR3 DNA: TGTGCCAGCAGCTTAGGCCCGCGGGCGGGTGGCTACACCTTC. Supplemented by reference TRBV7-2 and TRBJ1-2, the full variable domain reads GAGVSQSPSNKVTEKGKDVELRCDPISGHTALYWYRQSLGQGLEFLIYFQGNSAPDKSGLPSDRFSAERTGGSVSTLTIQRTQQEDSAVYLCASSLGPRAGGYTFGSGTRLTVV.

The chain joins TRBV4-2 to TRBJ2-1; 8 positions match TRBD2. In germline, CDR1 is LGHNA, CDR2 YNFKEQ. This CDR3 spans 16 amino acids. Germline trimming cut 4 bases from V and 4 bases from J; bases unmatched to any gene: 9. In DNA, the CDR3 is TGTGCCAGCAGCCTAGGAAGCGGGAGTTCTTACAATGAGCAGTTCTTC. Its translation: CASSLGSGSSYNEQFF.